The clone carrying this T cell receptor beta chain was observed at least ten times. This CDR3 region has 13 residues. The germline gives CDR1 LNHDA, CDR2 SQIVND (reference sequence). The V gene end was trimmed by 7 bases and the J gene end by 4 bases; junction bases not matched to a gene: 6. This sample is part of a study of T cells after yellow fever vaccination. TCRdb processed the 5' RACE reads anew with MiXCR; each CDR3 protein has one entry. Altogether 110,000 to 150,000 distinct CDR3 sequences are present, approximately 6.6% being singletons, with the ten largest covering under 0.7%. The sample consisted of CD4+ T cells sorted from PBMCs, taken 10 days after the yellow fever booster vaccination. The chain joins TRBV19 to TRBJ1-2; 7 bases are shared with TRBD1. This sequence was found in a man aged 30 to 45 who received the YFV17D yellow fever vaccine. CDR3 DNA: TGTGCCAGTACGAGGGGACAGATCTATGGCTACACCTTC. This gives the protein CASTRGQIYGYTF.